A selection of T cell receptor beta chains follows, all from one sample in a study of T cell repertoires in cytomegalovirus infection. No antigen has been assigned to these receptors. TCRdb re-derived calls from the reads in MiXCR, one entry per CDR3 protein. Here the sample spans roughly 700,000 distinct CDR3 sequences, around 31% being singletons. This sample comprised cultured PBMCs, obtained from culture after CMV antigen stimulation. The receptors derive from a human donor in good health (CMV status not recorded). Some clones in this sample may be carry-over from other donors' samples. The CDR3 runs from the conserved cysteine through the conserved F or W. Fields, in order: J gene, clone size, V gene, D gene, CDR3 DNA, CDR3 protein. The D gene is left open where the match is weak. Size values are once, few and many counts, or a class for expanded clones, and some rows have none.

j_gene: TRBJ2-1; abundance: many; v_gene: TRBV7-2; d_gene: NA; CDR3nt: TGTGCCAGCAGCTTAGCCCAGGAGCCCTACAATGAGCAGTTCTTC; CDR3aa: CASSLAQEPYNEQFF
j_gene: TRBJ2-3; abundance: NA; v_gene: TRBV6-1; d_gene: NA; CDR3nt: TGTGCCAGCAGCCGGGACAAGAAACCCCCAGTAGATACGCAGTATTTT; CDR3aa: CASSRDKKPPVDTQYF
j_gene: TRBJ2-5; abundance: few; v_gene: TRBV2; d_gene: NA; CDR3nt: TGTGCCAGCGCCCAAGAGACCCAGTACTTC; CDR3aa: CASAQETQYF
j_gene: TRBJ1-5; abundance: few; v_gene: TRBV12-5; d_gene: TRBD1; CDR3nt: TGTGCTAGTGGTATGGGACAGGGGGCGGTTCAGCCCCAGCATTTT; CDR3aa: CASGMGQGAVQPQHF
j_gene: TRBJ2-5; abundance: NA; v_gene: TRBV27; d_gene: TRBD2; CDR3nt: TGTGCCAGCCGACTAGCGGGGGGGAAAGAGACCCAGTACTTC; CDR3aa: CASRLAGGKETQYF
j_gene: TRBJ2-1; abundance: NA; v_gene: TRBV12-3/TRBV12-4; d_gene: TRBD2; CDR3nt: TGTGCCAGCACCGACCGGGACTATGTCAATGAGCAGTTCTTC; CDR3aa: CASTDRDYVNEQFF
j_gene: TRBJ2-2; abundance: few; v_gene: TRBV15; d_gene: NA; CDR3nt: TGTGCCACCAGCAGACGGGGGACCGGGGAGCTGTTTTTT; CDR3aa: CATSRRGTGELFF
j_gene: TRBJ2-5; abundance: NA; v_gene: TRBV11-2; d_gene: TRBD2; CDR3nt: TGTGCCAGCAGCGTCACACTAGCGGCGGCGGAGACCCAGTACTTC; CDR3aa: CASSVTLAAAETQYF
j_gene: TRBJ1-4; abundance: NA; v_gene: TRBV7-6; d_gene: NA; CDR3nt: TGTGCCAGCAGCTCGCAACTAGCAACTAATGAAAAACTGTTTTTT; CDR3aa: CASSSQLATNEKLFF
j_gene: TRBJ2-7; abundance: many; v_gene: TRBV7-6; d_gene: TRBD1; CDR3nt: TGTGCCAGCAGCCCCGGACAGGCTTCCTACGAGCAGTACTTC; CDR3aa: CASSPGQASYEQYF
j_gene: TRBJ2-1; abundance: NA; v_gene: TRBV29-1; d_gene: NA; CDR3nt: TGCAGCACCCGTCAGCCGGTATCGGATGAGCAGTTCTTC; CDR3aa: CSTRQPVSDEQFF
j_gene: TRBJ2-3; abundance: NA; v_gene: TRBV2; d_gene: NA; CDR3nt: TGTGCCAGCAGTGAGCATGGGACTTTCGGCACAGATACGCAGTATTTT; CDR3aa: CASSEHGTFGTDTQYF
j_gene: TRBJ2-1; abundance: NA; v_gene: TRBV3-1; d_gene: NA; CDR3nt: TGTGCCAGCAGCGAACGGGACTCCCAAATGTTCTTC; CDR3aa: CASSERDSQMFF
j_gene: TRBJ2-5; abundance: many; v_gene: TRBV7-2; d_gene: NA; CDR3nt: TGTGCCAGCACCCGGGGAGAGACCCAGTACTTC; CDR3aa: CASTRGETQYF
j_gene: TRBJ2-6; abundance: NA; v_gene: TRBV7-4; d_gene: NA; CDR3nt: TGTGCCAGCAGCTTTGAGGAGGTTGGGGCCAACGTCCTGACTTTC; CDR3aa: CASSFEEVGANVLTF
j_gene: TRBJ2-3; abundance: NA; v_gene: TRBV10-2; d_gene: NA; CDR3nt: TGCGCCAGCAGTGAGCCTGGGACTCCCACAGATACGCAGTATTTT; CDR3aa: CASSEPGTPTDTQYF
j_gene: TRBJ1-2; abundance: NA; v_gene: TRBV7-2; d_gene: NA; CDR3nt: TGTGCCAGCAGCTTAGTCAGTAGCTATGGCTACACCTTC; CDR3aa: CASSLVSSYGYTF
j_gene: TRBJ1-5; abundance: NA; v_gene: TRBV20-1; d_gene: NA; CDR3nt: TGCAGTGCTAGAGATTTAGAAGGGGCTTCATCGCCCCAGCATTTT; CDR3aa: CSARDLEGASSPQHF
j_gene: TRBJ2-1; abundance: few; v_gene: TRBV7-2; d_gene: TRBD2; CDR3nt: TGTGCCAGCAGCCCCTATAGCGGGAAAGACAATGAGCAGTTCTTC; CDR3aa: CASSPYSGKDNEQFF
j_gene: TRBJ2-3; abundance: NA; v_gene: TRBV20-1; d_gene: TRBD2; CDR3nt: TGCAGCCTGAGGTCCGAGGGGACTATCACAGATACGCAGTATTTT; CDR3aa: CSLRSEGTITDTQYF
j_gene: TRBJ1-1; abundance: many; v_gene: TRBV7-8; d_gene: NA; CDR3nt: TGTGCCAGCAGCTACAACAGGGTTCCGACTGAAGCTTTCTTT; CDR3aa: CASSYNRVPTEAFF
j_gene: TRBJ2-7; abundance: NA; v_gene: TRBV10-3; d_gene: NA; CDR3nt: TGTGCCATCAGTGTGGGGACAATCTACGAGCAGTACTTC; CDR3aa: CAISVGTIYEQYF
j_gene: TRBJ1-1; abundance: NA; v_gene: TRBV25-1; d_gene: NA; CDR3nt: TGTGCCAGCAGTGAATTGAGGGGTGGAGAAGCTTTCTTT; CDR3aa: CASSELRGGEAFF
j_gene: TRBJ1-6; abundance: NA; v_gene: TRBV20-1; d_gene: NA; CDR3nt: TGCAGTGCTAGAGATTCGCGGGGGAGCTCCTATAATTCACCCCTCCACTTT; CDR3aa: CSARDSRGSSYNSPLHF
j_gene: TRBJ2-3; abundance: few; v_gene: TRBV7-9; d_gene: TRBD2; CDR3nt: TGTGCCAGCAGCTTAATAGCGGGGGGGCCGAGAGATACGCAGTATTTT; CDR3aa: CASSLIAGGPRDTQYF
j_gene: TRBJ2-6; abundance: many; v_gene: TRBV7-2; d_gene: NA; CDR3nt: TGTGCCAGCAGCTTCATGGGGTCTGGGGCCAACGTCCTGACTTTC; CDR3aa: CASSFMGSGANVLTF
j_gene: TRBJ2-7; abundance: NA; v_gene: TRBV7-6; d_gene: NA; CDR3nt: TGTGCCAGCAGCTTAACCCGGGGACCATCCTACGAGCAGTACTTC; CDR3aa: CASSLTRGPSYEQYF
j_gene: TRBJ2-7; abundance: once; v_gene: TRBV6-1; d_gene: TRBD1; CDR3nt: TGTGCCAGCAGTGAACCCCCACCCCGGACAGGGGACAGGTACGGGACCTACGAGCAGTACTTC; CDR3aa: CASSEPPPRTGDRYGTYEQYF
j_gene: TRBJ2-1; abundance: NA; v_gene: TRBV6-1; d_gene: TRBD1; CDR3nt: TGTGCCAGCAGTGGGCTTAGGGGGCTGGGAAGGGGGTACAATGAGCAGTTCTTC; CDR3aa: CASSGLRGLGRGYNEQFF
j_gene: TRBJ2-1; abundance: NA; v_gene: TRBV20-1; d_gene: NA; CDR3nt: TGCAGTGCTAGCGTCACAGGGCTATCCTACAATGAGCAGTTCTTC; CDR3aa: CSASVTGLSYNEQFF
j_gene: TRBJ2-1; abundance: NA; v_gene: TRBV11-2; d_gene: TRBD2; CDR3nt: TGTGCCAGCGCACCGGGACTAGGAGGACTTGAGCAGTTCTTC; CDR3aa: CASAPGLGGLEQFF
j_gene: TRBJ2-7; abundance: NA; v_gene: TRBV7-2; d_gene: NA; CDR3nt: TGTGCCAGCAGCTTTGGGGTGTCCTCTTCCTACGAGCAGTACTTC; CDR3aa: CASSFGVSSSYEQYF
j_gene: TRBJ1-1; abundance: NA; v_gene: TRBV7-9; d_gene: NA; CDR3nt: TGTGCCAGCAGCTTTATGCCTGAAGCTTTCTTT; CDR3aa: CASSFMPEAFF
j_gene: TRBJ2-5; abundance: NA; v_gene: TRBV27; d_gene: TRBD1; CDR3nt: TGTGCCAGCAGTTTAAGGGCAGCCCGACAGGGGGTTAACCGGGAGACCCAGTACTTC; CDR3aa: CASSLRAARQGVNRETQYF
j_gene: TRBJ1-3; abundance: many; v_gene: TRBV7-2; d_gene: NA; CDR3nt: TGTGCCAGCAGCCCCCAGGGGTTTTCCGGAAACACCATATATTTT; CDR3aa: CASSPQGFSGNTIYF
j_gene: TRBJ1-1; abundance: few; v_gene: TRBV4-1; d_gene: NA; CDR3nt: TGCGCCAGCAGCCAAGGAGGCCGTCAGGAAGCTTTCTTT; CDR3aa: CASSQGGRQEAFF
j_gene: TRBJ2-2; abundance: NA; v_gene: TRBV7-4; d_gene: NA; CDR3nt: TGTGCCAGCAGTAGGTCGAGCAACACCGGGGAGCTGTTTTTT; CDR3aa: CASSRSSNTGELFF
j_gene: TRBJ1-5; abundance: NA; v_gene: TRBV7-9; d_gene: NA; CDR3nt: TGTGCCAGCAGCCCCTTGTCGTTTGGCGGTCAGCCCCAGCATTTT; CDR3aa: CASSPLSFGGQPQHF
j_gene: TRBJ1-1; abundance: few; v_gene: TRBV5-1; d_gene: NA; CDR3nt: TGCGCCAGCAGCACCGCAGGGGAGAACACTGAAGCTTTCTTT; CDR3aa: CASSTAGENTEAFF
j_gene: TRBJ2-5; abundance: few; v_gene: TRBV4-2; d_gene: NA; CDR3nt: TGTGCCAGCAGCCAAGATCCCGGTACGGTGGAGACCCAGTACTTC; CDR3aa: CASSQDPGTVETQYF
j_gene: TRBJ2-1; abundance: NA; v_gene: TRBV6-2/TRBV6-3; d_gene: NA; CDR3nt: TGTGCCAGCAGCCAGGACGGTTACTCCTACAATGAGCAGTTCTTC; CDR3aa: CASSQDGYSYNEQFF
j_gene: TRBJ2-1; abundance: NA; v_gene: TRBV2; d_gene: TRBD1; CDR3nt: TGTGCCAGCAGTGTAAACAGGGGGCGCGCAGGGGAGCAGTTCTTC; CDR3aa: CASSVNRGRAGEQFF
j_gene: TRBJ2-2; abundance: few; v_gene: TRBV7-2; d_gene: TRBD1; CDR3nt: TGTGCCAGCAGCGACCGACAGGGGGGGACCGGGGAGCTGTTTTTT; CDR3aa: CASSDRQGGTGELFF
j_gene: TRBJ2-5; abundance: many; v_gene: TRBV7-2; d_gene: NA; CDR3nt: TGTGCCAGCAGCTTAGCGCGGGCCCTACAAGAGACCCAGTACTTC; CDR3aa: CASSLARALQETQYF
j_gene: TRBJ1-5; abundance: NA; v_gene: TRBV28; d_gene: NA; CDR3nt: TGTGCCAGCAGCTTGGAGACTCTACTCAATCAGCCCCAGCATTTT; CDR3aa: CASSLETLLNQPQHF
j_gene: TRBJ1-2; abundance: few; v_gene: TRBV7-6; d_gene: NA; CDR3nt: TGTGCCAGCAGCCAAGGGGGGGCGCGGGGCTACACCTTC; CDR3aa: CASSQGGARGYTF
j_gene: TRBJ2-7; abundance: NA; v_gene: TRBV6-7; d_gene: NA; CDR3nt: TGTGCCAGCACCGAAAACAATCGCGAGCAGTACTTC; CDR3aa: CASTENNREQYF
j_gene: TRBJ2-5; abundance: NA; v_gene: TRBV6-5; d_gene: TRBD2; CDR3nt: TGTGCCAGCAGGGAGCGACTAGCGGGTTATGAGACCCAGTACTTC; CDR3aa: CASRERLAGYETQYF
j_gene: TRBJ2-3; abundance: NA; v_gene: TRBV20-1; d_gene: TRBD1; CDR3nt: TGCAGTACGGGACAGGGGACAGATACGCAGTATTTT; CDR3aa: CSTGQGTDTQYF
j_gene: TRBJ1-4; abundance: NA; v_gene: TRBV27; d_gene: NA; CDR3nt: TGTGCCAGCAGTTCGAGCCGTTTCGACGAAAAACTGTTTTTT; CDR3aa: CASSSSRFDEKLFF